The sequence of this TCR beta chain was determined in a study of blood T cell repertoires in COVID-19. Here immunoSEQ multiplex PCR was the method, and the copy in TCRdb shows in-frame clones only, minus some. The sample gives about 230,000 clones, over 70% of which show up once; 25% to 35% is in the top ten. Looked up from germline, CDR1 is SGHVS and CDR2 is FQNEAQ. The CDR3 spans 14 residues. Trimming stripped 5 bases from V and 5 bases from J, with 13 bases between. The V call is TRBV7-8, the J call TRBJ1-5; the D gene is possibly TRBD1 (6 bases). This receptor was obtained from a man in his forties with acute or convalescent COVID-19. The specimen sequenced was peripheral blood. The CDR3 loop is CASSPRGPDQPQHF. CDR3 sequence (DNA): TGTGCCAGCAGCCCCAGGGGCCCTGATCAGCCCCAGCATTTT.